This T cell receptor (beta chain) is drawn from a study of spatial heterogeneity in lung cancer. V shed 5 bases and J shed 4 bases, with 8 bases lying between them. The CDR3 length is 13 residues. Germline values: CDR1 SSHAT, CDR2 FNYEAQ (reference sequence). This clonotype is medium-sized within its sample. The antigen remains unidentified. Time point described: sample taken at primary tumor resection. Tumor, nontumor lung or frozen PBMC supplied whole RNA that was sequenced unsorted. TCRdb used MiXCR to reprocess the 5' RACE reads, holding one entry per CDR3 protein. The sample has 10,000 or so distinct CDR3 sequences, around 5.5% seen once. Notes on the study in general: The study found that ubiquitous and regional expanded TCR counts tracked ubiquitous and regional nonsynonymous mutations, respectively. It was found that expanded intratumoral alpha and beta TCR counts tracked tumor mutation counts.

The material sequenced was lung tumor tissue, taken at surgery. The TCR was taken from a female donor with early-stage non-small cell lung cancer. V gene TRBV7-7 combines with J gene TRBJ2-2; D uncertain. DNA for the CDR3: TGTGCCAGCAGCGAATTCTTCACCGGGGAGCTGTTTTTT. This gives the protein CASSEFFTGELFF.